A single sample gave rise to the 11 T cell receptor beta chains below, sequenced in a study of T cell changes during pregnancy in multiple sclerosis. Profiling relied on immunoSEQ multiplex PCR, and the TCRdb table lists in-frame clones only, not all of them. The repertoire consists of over 50,000 clones, with 85% to 95% occurring once and the leading ten covering around 0.25%. The source material was CD4+ T cells from peripheral blood mononuclear cells, sampled in the third trimester of pregnancy. The receptors were sampled from a female donor with multiple sclerosis, enrolled in a pregnancy study.

CDR3: CASSPTETGRRGGYTF. In DNA, the CDR3 is TGTGCCAGCTCACCAACGGAGACAGGGCGGCGAGGTGGCTACACCTTC. The V gene is TRBV18, the J gene TRBJ1-2; 7 bases are a match to TRBD1. V dropped 2 bases and J dropped 7; count of bases not matched to a gene: 13. The CDR3 has 16 amino acids. Germline values: CDR1 KGHSH, CDR2 LQKENI.

The chain recombines TRBV5-1 with TRBJ1-1, with 10 bases fitting TRBD1. The CDR3 length is 15 residues. Germline V lookup: CDR1 SGHRS, CDR2 YFSETQ. Trimming took 4 bases from V and 0 from J; bases not matched to a gene: 3. CDR3 sequence reads: CASSPGTGVNTEAFF. Here the CDR3 DNA reads TGCGCCAGCAGCCCCGGGACAGGGGTGAACACTGAAGCTTTCTTT.

This clone occurred once. The chain uses TRBV2 and TRBJ2-7; TRBD1 might be the D (6 bases). CDR1 is SNHLY, CDR2 FYNNEI, per germline. Trimming removed 6 bases from V and 5 bases from J, with 17 bases in between. This CDR3 region has 14 residues. CDR3: CASRKESAGDEQYF. CDR3 DNA sequence: TGTGCCAGCAGGAAAGAAAGTGCAGGGGACGAGCAGTACTTC.

This chain links TRBV27 with TRBJ2-1; 7 bases agree with TRBD2. V trimming: 5 bases; J trimming: 5 bases; junction bases outside the gene matches: 15. The germline CDR1 and CDR2 sequences are MNHEY and SMNVEV (reference sequence). The CDR3 spans 17 residues. This chain's CDR3 is CASSPYLIGRSHNEQFF. The CDR3 nucleotides read TGTGCCAGCAGTCCCTATTTAATCGGGAGGTCCCACAATGAGCAGTTCTTC.

The V call is TRBV10-2, the J call TRBJ2-2, with 14 nucleotides matching TRBD2. J was trimmed by 2 bases and V by 5 bases; bases with no gene match: 4. CDR1 WSHSY and CDR2 SAAADI come from the germline V gene. This CDR3 comprises 17 residues. CDR3 sequence reads: CASSRTSGRRNTGELFF. CDR3 DNA sequence: TGCGCCAGCAGTCGGACTAGCGGGAGGAGAAACACCGGGGAGCTGTTTTTT.

The rearrangement joins TRBV5-1 to TRBJ2-6, with 14 bases aligning to TRBD2. From germline, CDR1 is SGHRS and CDR2 YFSETQ. The CDR3 totals 17 residues. The V segment lost 6 bases and the J segment 3 bases; nucleotides outside the gene matches: 5. CDR3 loop: CASTPTSGGDGANVLTF. The CDR3 DNA reads TGCGCCAGCACCCCGACTAGCGGGGGGGATGGGGCCAACGTCCTGACTTTC.

J is TRBJ2-1 and V is TRBV11-3; 12 nucleotides agree with TRBD2. V lost 5 bases to trimming and J lost 4 bases; unmatched junction nucleotides: 3. Germline loops: CDR1 SGHNT, CDR2 YENEEA. There are 15 residues in the CDR3. This chain's CDR3 is CASSPGLAGYNEQFF. In nucleotides, the CDR3 is TGTGCCAGCAGCCCAGGACTAGCGGGGTACAATGAGCAGTTCTTC.

This clone was detected only once. The V call is TRBV6-1, the J call TRBJ2-2; 8 bases map to TRBD1. Germline assignment: CDR1 MNHNS and CDR2 SASEGT. This CDR3 is 14 amino acids long. J lost 6 bases, V lost 6 bases, and 6 bases had no gene match. The CDR3: CASRALTGAGELFF. DNA for the CDR3: TGTGCCAGCAGAGCCCTGACAGGGGCCGGGGAGCTGTTTTTT.

This sequence joins TRBV9 and TRBJ2-7; possible D gene TRBD1, 5 bases. This CDR3 has 15 amino acids. Trimming shortened V by 5 bases and J by 2 bases, and 17 bases separated the two germline ends. From germline, CDR1 is SGDLS and CDR2 YYNGEE. As DNA, the CDR3 is TGTGCCAGCAGTTCCGGACATCAATTGACCTACGAGCAGTACTTC. It codes for CASSSGHQLTYEQYF.

V is TRBV10-1 and J is TRBJ1-1; D unresolved. The germline CDR1 and CDR2 sequences are WNHNN and SYGVQD (reference sequence). CDR3 length: 13 residues. Between the trimmed V and J ends, which lost 2 bases and 0 bases, there was a span of 4 bases. This CDR3 is CASSETVNTEAFF. CDR3 nucleotides: TGCGCCAGCAGTGAGACGGTGAACACTGAAGCTTTCTTT.

The rearrangement joins TRBV27 to TRBJ1-3; D is unresolved. The V gene lost 5 bases and the J gene lost 0 bases, with 14 bases spanning the gap. The germline gives CDR1 MNHEY, CDR2 SMNVEV (reference sequence). The length of the CDR3 is 16 residues. In DNA, the CDR3 is TGTGCCAGCAGTGCCCGCTGGACTAGCTCTGGAAACACCATATATTTT. Translated, it gives CASSARWTSSGNTIYF.